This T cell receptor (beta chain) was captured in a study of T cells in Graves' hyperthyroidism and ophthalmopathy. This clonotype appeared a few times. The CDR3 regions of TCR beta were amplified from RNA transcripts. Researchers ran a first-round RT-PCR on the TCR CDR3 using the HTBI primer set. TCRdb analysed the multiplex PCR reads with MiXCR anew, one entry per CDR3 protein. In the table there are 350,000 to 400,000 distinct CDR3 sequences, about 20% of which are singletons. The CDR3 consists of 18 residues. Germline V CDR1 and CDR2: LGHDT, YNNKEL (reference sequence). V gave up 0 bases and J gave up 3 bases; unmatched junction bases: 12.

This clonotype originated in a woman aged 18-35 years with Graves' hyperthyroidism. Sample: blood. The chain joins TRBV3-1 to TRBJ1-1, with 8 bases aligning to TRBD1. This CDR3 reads CASSQDLRTGPLDTEAFF. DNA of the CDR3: TGTGCCAGCAGCCAAGATCTCCGGACAGGGCCCTTAGACACTGAAGCTTTCTTT.